This entry features one TCR beta chain sequence. What it binds is unknown. This sample was taken from a study of blood T cells in healthy people across ages. Study at large: About one barcoded beta molecule was captured per two T cells (by template switching). Study-wide points: Correlation between TCR beta diversity and naive T cell percentage was strong. Diversity estimates from one million T cells were considered underestimates.

Using a J-beta primer mix together with a sample-barcoded 5' primer, a second PCR was run for roughly 7 to 12 cycles. MiXCR, applied by TCRdb to the 5' RACE reads, yields one record per CDR3 protein. This sample carries almost 550,000 distinct CDR3 sequences, 20% to 30% of them seen once, and the ten largest clones take approximately 8.7%. Trimming cost V 6 bases and J 13 bases; bases outside gene matches: 16. CDR1 and CDR2 from the germline V gene are SQVTM and ANQGSEA. This CDR3 is built from 13 residues. The sample was also linked to a second study, of T cells of mothers and their children.

The source of this sequence is a boy between 10 and 17 years old in good health. The sequenced sample consisted of blood. The chain employs TRBV29-1 and TRBJ2-3, with 7 bases that match TRBD2. Here the CDR3 DNA reads TGCAGCGTCGTCAGATCCCGGGGAGGGGTTAAGTATTTT. Its protein product is CSVVRSRGGVKYF.